These 17 T cell receptor beta chains were sequenced from one sample in a study of blood T cell repertoires in COVID-19 (dated by TCRdb to the early 2020s). The library was obtained by the immunoSEQ multiplex PCR assay. Imported from immuneACCESS, the table was reduced by TCRdb to in-frame sequences with V and J called. These copies leave out some clones; in studies compared against another copy, an unresolved V gene accounts for under half, and the cause of the remainder is not known. The sample table shows fewer than 400,000 clones, and 85% to 90% are seen once. The ten largest account for roughly 4.5% of the sample. Sample: PBMCs or T cells enriched from blood (not recorded which). These receptors all come from a young man who had recovered from COVID-19.

This rearrangement joins TRBV18 to TRBJ2-7, with a weak D call TRBD2 (8 bases). V was clipped by 6 bases and J by 1 base, with 19 bases between them. The CDR3 totals 16 residues. The germline V gene has CDR1 KGHSH and CDR2 LQKENI. In DNA form, the CDR3 reads TGTGCCAGCTCCAATTGGGACAGCGGGGGTTCCTACGAGCAGTACTTC. This encodes CASSNWDSGGSYEQYF.

The gene calls are TRBV19 and TRBJ1-1, with D perhaps matching TRBD1 (5 bases). The germline CDR1 and CDR2 sequences are LNHDA and SQIVND (reference sequence). There are 16 residues in the CDR3. Trimming removed 5 bases at V and 0 bases at J, with 16 bases between. For the CDR3, the DNA is TGTGCCAGTAGTTTCCCTCTTGGGGCGGTGAACACTGAAGCTTTCTTT. Protein: CASSFPLGAVNTEAFF.

J is TRBJ2-2 and V is TRBV12-3 or TRBV12-4, with a tentative D call TRBD2 (6 bases). CDR3 length: 13 residues. V dropped 11 bases and J dropped 2 bases, with 12 bases sitting between them. CDR3 sequence reads: CAGGEGNTGELFF. In DNA, the CDR3 is TGTGCCGGAGGGGAAGGAAACACCGGGGAGCTGTTTTTT.

The V and J genes are TRBV19 and TRBJ1-5, with 9 nucleotides matching TRBD1. The J segment lost 6 bases and the V segment lost 0 bases, leaving 6 bases of the junction unmatched. The CDR3 is 16 amino acids. Per the germline V gene, CDR1 is LNHDA and CDR2 is SQIVND (reference sequence). The CDR3 DNA is TGTGCCAGTAGTATAGATACAGGGGGCGTGGGTCAGCCCCAGCATTTT. This encodes CASSIDTGGVGQPQHF.

The chain combines TRBV12-3 or TRBV12-4 with TRBJ1-1; TRBD1 might be the D (6 bases). The V end was cut by 5 bases, the J end by 5 bases, with 12 bases between. The CDR3 contains 13 residues. CDR3 nucleotide sequence: TGTGCCAGCAGTCGGCAGGGGTCGACTGAAGCTTTCTTT. The encoded protein is CASSRQGSTEAFF.

This clone was counted only a few times. The J gene is TRBJ2-7, the V gene TRBV10-3, with unresolved D. The CDR3 covers 13 residues. V was pared by 4 bases and J by 2 bases, with 9 bases between. Germline V gene lookup returns CDR1 ENHRY and CDR2 SYGVKD. The CDR3 bases are TGTGCCATCAGTGTCAACAGACCCTACGAGCAGTACTTC. Translating gives CAISVNRPYEQYF.

CDR3 nucleotide sequence: TGTGCCAGCAGTCCCCGGACAGGGGCCAATTCACCCCTCCACTTT. This gives the protein CASSPRTGANSPLHF. The genes are TRBV28 and TRBJ1-6; TRBD1 agrees at 9 bases. V lost 5 bases, J lost 7 bases, and 6 bases stayed unmatched. The CDR3 contains 15 residues. Germline CDR1 is MDHEN and CDR2 is SYDVKM.

This chain connects TRBV29-1 to TRBJ1-4, with 11 bases lining up with TRBD1. Losses at the gene ends were 7 bases for V and 2 bases for J; bases not matched to a gene: 9. CDR1 and CDR2 (germline): SQVTM, ANQGSEA. The CDR3 sequence is 16 residues long. CDR3 loop: CSGIGGTGGTNEKLFF. CDR3 nucleotides: TGCAGCGGCATAGGGGGGACAGGGGGGACTAATGAAAAACTGTTTTTT.

The gene calls are TRBV28 and TRBJ1-2; perhaps TRBD1 as D (6 bases). The CDR3 is 13 amino acids. The germline gives CDR1 MDHEN, CDR2 SYDVKM. V was cut by 5 bases and J by 10 bases, with 17 bases left in between. CDR3 protein: CASSPPPRGHYTF. CDR3 nucleotide sequence: TGTGCCAGCAGTCCCCCGCCCAGGGGCCACTACACCTTC.

The V and J genes are TRBV3-1 (or the pseudogene TRBV3-2) and TRBJ2-3, with 9 bases aligning to TRBD2. The J segment lost 3 bases and the V segment lost 4 bases, leaving 8 bases of the junction unmatched. CDR3 length: 16 amino acids. Germline loops: CDR1 LGHDT, CDR2 YNNKEL (reference sequence). CDR3 sequence reads: CASSRRRGGRTDTQYF. CDR3 sequence (DNA): TGTGCCAGCAGCCGGAGGCGGGGGGGCCGGACAGATACGCAGTATTTT.

The gene calls are TRBV5-4 and TRBJ1-2; tentative D call: TRBD1 (6 bases). The CDR3 runs 13 residues. CDR1 is SGHNT and CDR2 is YYREEE in the germline V gene (reference sequence). Trimming removed 0 bases at V and 3 bases at J, with 6 bases between. In DNA, the CDR3 is TGTGCCAGCAGCTTGGACAGGGACTATGGCTACACCTTC. Translation: CASSLDRDYGYTF.

The genes are TRBV7-2 and TRBJ1-2; TRBD1 aligns across 9 bases. The CDR3 has 14 residues. The V and J ends lost 3 bases and 1 base, in that order; junction bases with no gene match: 0. CDR1 and CDR2 from the germline V gene are SGHTA and FQGNSA. CDR3 in amino acids: CASSLDRGNYGYTF. CDR3 nucleotides: TGTGCCAGCAGCTTGGACAGGGGTAACTATGGCTACACCTTC.

This chain joins TRBV6-5 and TRBJ1-2; tentative D call: TRBD1 (5 bases). The CDR3 loop spans 14 amino acids. The ends were cut back, 6 bases at V and 7 bases at J, with 18 bases in the middle. CDR1 is MNHEY and CDR2 is SVGAGI in the germline V gene. The CDR3 region is CASRLGGAQSGYTF. The CDR3 DNA is TGTGCCAGCAGGCTAGGAGGGGCGCAAAGTGGCTACACCTTC.

DNA of the CDR3: TGCGCCAGCAGCTCTAGGGACAGCAATTGGAACAAAAACATTCAGTACTTC. Its translation is CASSSRDSNWNKNIQYF. The chain links TRBV5-1 to TRBJ2-4; 7 nucleotides match TRBD1. Germline assignment: CDR1 SGHRS and CDR2 YFSETQ. V lost 3 bases and J lost 3; bases outside the gene matches: 12. This CDR3 has 17 residues.

The chain couples TRBV19 to TRBJ2-1; TRBD2 might be the D (6 bases). CDR1 and CDR2 (germline): LNHDA, SQIVND (reference sequence). The germline V and J ends were trimmed by 4 bases and 0 bases, with 13 bases remaining between them. CDR3 length: 16 amino acids. CDR3 DNA: TGTGCCAGTAGTAGAGCGGGCGCCGCCTCCTACAATGAGCAGTTCTTC. Its protein is CASSRAGAASYNEQFF.

As for this clone: Other DNA variants within this sample encode the same CDR3. This chain connects TRBV5-1 to TRBJ1-2, with 7 bases that match TRBD1. The ends lost 4 bases at V and 2 bases at J; junction bases unmatched: 2. Germline CDR1 SGHRS, CDR2 YFSETQ. This CDR3 has 13 amino acids. CDR3 nucleotide sequence: TGCGCCAGCAGCCCGGGACAGAACTATGGCTACACCTTC. Amino acid sequence: CASSPGQNYGYTF.

This rearrangement joins TRBV11-2 to TRBJ2-1; 8 nucleotides match TRBD2. Trimming took 4 bases from V and 7 from J; bases not matched to a gene: 3. The CDR3 consists of 13 residues. Germline V gene lookup returns CDR1 SGHAT and CDR2 FQNNGV. CDR3 amino acids: CASSSERGNEQFF. For the CDR3, the DNA is TGTGCCAGCAGCTCTGAGCGGGGGAATGAGCAGTTCTTC.